This T cell receptor (beta chain) is drawn from a study of blood T cell repertoires in COVID-19. Sequencing was performed with immunoSEQ multiplex PCR; in TCRdb, only in-frame clones are kept and a portion is missing. The table lists a few hundred thousand clones, roughly 91% of them singletons, with roughly a tenth in the top ten. This CDR3 is built from 14 residues. The V gene end was trimmed by 4 bases and the J gene end by 8 bases; junction bases not matched to a gene: 8. Germline-derived CDR1 and CDR2 are MDHEN and SYDVKM. This clone has only one observation. This chain uses TRBV28 with TRBJ1-5; 7 bases map to TRBD1. The TCR originated in a woman in her twenties or thirties who had recovered from COVID-19. The sequenced sample was PBMCs or T cells enriched from blood (not recorded which). CDR3 loop: CASSSQGGKKPQHF. The CDR3 nucleotides are TGTGCCAGCAGTTCCCAAGGGGGCAAGAAGCCCCAGCATTTT.